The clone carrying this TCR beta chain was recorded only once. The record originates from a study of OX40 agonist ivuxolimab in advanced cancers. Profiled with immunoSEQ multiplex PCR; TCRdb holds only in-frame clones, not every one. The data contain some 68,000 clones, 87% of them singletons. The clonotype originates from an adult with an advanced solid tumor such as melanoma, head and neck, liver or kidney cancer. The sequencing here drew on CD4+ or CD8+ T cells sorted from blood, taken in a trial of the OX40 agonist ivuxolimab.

This CDR3 is CAWSLAKYTEAFF. The DNA of the CDR3 is TGTGCCTGGAGTCTGGCCAAGTACACTGAAGCTTTCTTT. This chain connects TRBV30 to TRBJ1-1; D remains unclear. This CDR3 contains 13 residues. Germline lookup yields CDR1 GTSNPN and CDR2 SVGIG (reference sequence). V gave up 2 bases and J gave up 3 bases, with 10 bases separating them.